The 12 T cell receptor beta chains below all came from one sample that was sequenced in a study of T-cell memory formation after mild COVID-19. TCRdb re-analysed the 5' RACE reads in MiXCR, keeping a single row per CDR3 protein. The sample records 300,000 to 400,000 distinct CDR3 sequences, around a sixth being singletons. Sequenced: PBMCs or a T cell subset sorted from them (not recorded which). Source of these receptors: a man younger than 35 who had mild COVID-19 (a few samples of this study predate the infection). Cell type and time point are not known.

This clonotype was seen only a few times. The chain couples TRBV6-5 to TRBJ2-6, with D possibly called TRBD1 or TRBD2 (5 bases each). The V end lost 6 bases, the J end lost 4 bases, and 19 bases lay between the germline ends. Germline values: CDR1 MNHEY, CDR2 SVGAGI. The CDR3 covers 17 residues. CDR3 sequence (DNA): TGTGCCAGCAGGCGAGGGGCAGGGTTAATCGGGGCCAACGTCCTGACTTTC. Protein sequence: CASRRGAGLIGANVLTF.

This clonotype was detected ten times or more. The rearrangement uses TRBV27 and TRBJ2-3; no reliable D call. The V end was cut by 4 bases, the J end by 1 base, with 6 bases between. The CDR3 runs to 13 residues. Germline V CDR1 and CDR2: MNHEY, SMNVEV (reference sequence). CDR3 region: CASSSTGTDTQYF. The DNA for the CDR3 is TGTGCCAGCAGTTCCACGGGCACAGATACGCAGTATTTT.

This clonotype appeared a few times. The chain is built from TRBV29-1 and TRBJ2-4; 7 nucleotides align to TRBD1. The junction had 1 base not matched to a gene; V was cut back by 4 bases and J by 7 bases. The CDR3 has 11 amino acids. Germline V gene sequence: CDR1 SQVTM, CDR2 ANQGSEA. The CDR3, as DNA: TGCAGCGTTGTACAGGGGAACATTCAGTACTTC. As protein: CSVVQGNIQYF.

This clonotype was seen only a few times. The CDR3 nucleotides read TGTGCCAGCAGCTTAGGACGGAGGAACACTGAAGCTTTCTTT. Translating gives CASSLGRRNTEAFF. The rearrangement uses TRBV13 and TRBJ1-1; D not resolved. The CDR3 covers 14 residues. Trimming left V 0 bases short and J 1 base short, with 6 bases between. CDR1 is PRHDT, CDR2 FYEKMQ, per germline (reference sequence). Complete variable domain (other parts from reference TRBV13 and TRBJ1-1): AAGVIQSPRHLIKEKRETATLKCYPIPRHDTVYWYQQGPGQDPQFLISFYEKMQSDKGSIPDRFSAQQFSDYHSELNMSSLELGDSALYFCASSLGRRNTEAFFGQGTRLTVV.

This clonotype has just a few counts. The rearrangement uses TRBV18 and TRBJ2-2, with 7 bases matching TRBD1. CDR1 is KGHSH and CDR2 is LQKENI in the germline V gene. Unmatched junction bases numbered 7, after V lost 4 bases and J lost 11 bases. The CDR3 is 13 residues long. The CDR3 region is CASSRDRDSELFF. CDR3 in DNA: TGTGCCAGCTCACGCGACAGGGATTCAGAGCTGTTTTTT.

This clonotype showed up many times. The CDR3 spells CAIRSGPGGDTQYF. The CDR3 DNA sequence: TGTGCCATCAGGAGCGGGCCGGGAGGAGATACGCAGTATTTT. J is TRBJ2-3 and V is TRBV10-3; 7 bases are shared with TRBD2. Germline CDR1 reads ENHRY; CDR2 reads SYGVKD. The CDR3 length is 14 residues. Trimming at V came to 6 bases and at J to 5 bases, leaving 8 bases not matched to a gene.

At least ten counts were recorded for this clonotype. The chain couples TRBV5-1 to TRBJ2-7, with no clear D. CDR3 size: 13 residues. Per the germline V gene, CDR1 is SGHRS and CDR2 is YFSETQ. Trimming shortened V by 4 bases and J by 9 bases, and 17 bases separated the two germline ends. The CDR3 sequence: CASSPKGTTRQYF. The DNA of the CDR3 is TGCGCCAGCAGCCCTAAGGGTACTACGAGGCAGTACTTC.

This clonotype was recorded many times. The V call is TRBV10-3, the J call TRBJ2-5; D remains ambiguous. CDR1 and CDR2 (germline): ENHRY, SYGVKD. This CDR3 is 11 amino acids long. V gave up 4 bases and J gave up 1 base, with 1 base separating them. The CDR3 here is CAISAQETQYF. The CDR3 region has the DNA TGTGCCATCAGTGCCCAAGAGACCCAGTACTTC.

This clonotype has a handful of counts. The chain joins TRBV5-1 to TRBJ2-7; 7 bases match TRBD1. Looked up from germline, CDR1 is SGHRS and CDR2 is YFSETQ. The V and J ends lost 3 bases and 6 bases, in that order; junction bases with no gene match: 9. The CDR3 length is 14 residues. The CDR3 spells CASSSRQGRTEQYF. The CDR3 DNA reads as TGCGCCAGCAGCTCACGACAGGGTAGAACCGAGCAGTACTTC. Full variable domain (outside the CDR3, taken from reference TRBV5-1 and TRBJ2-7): KAGVTQTPRYLIKTRGQQVTLSCSPISGHRSVSWYQQTPGQGLQFLFEYFSETQRNKGNFPGRFSGRQFSNSRSEMNVSTLELGDSALYLCASSSRQGRTEQYFGPGTRLTVT.

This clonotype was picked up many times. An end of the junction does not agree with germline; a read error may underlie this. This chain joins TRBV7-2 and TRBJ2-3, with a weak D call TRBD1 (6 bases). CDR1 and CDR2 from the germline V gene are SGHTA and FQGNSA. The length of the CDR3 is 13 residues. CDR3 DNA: TGCGCCAGCAGCCTGGCAGGGGCAGATACGCAGTATTTT. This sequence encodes CASSLAGADTQYF.

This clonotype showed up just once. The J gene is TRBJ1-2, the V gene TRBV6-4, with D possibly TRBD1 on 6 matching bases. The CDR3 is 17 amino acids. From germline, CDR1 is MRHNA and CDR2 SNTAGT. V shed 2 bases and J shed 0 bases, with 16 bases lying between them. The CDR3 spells CASSDDPRAGANYGYTF. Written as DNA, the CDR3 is TGTGCCAGCAGTGACGATCCCAGGGCAGGGGCTAACTATGGCTACACCTTC.

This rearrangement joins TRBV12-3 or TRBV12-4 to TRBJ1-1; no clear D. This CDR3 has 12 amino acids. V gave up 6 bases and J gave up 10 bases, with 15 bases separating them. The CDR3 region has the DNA TGTGCCAGCAGCCACGGACGGACGGGAGCTTTCTTT. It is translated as CASSHGRTGAFF.